The present T cell receptor beta chain was sequenced within a study of molecular identifiers for immune sequencing clone quantification. This CDR3 has 12 residues. When naive CD8 T cells were sorted, they were gated as CD8+CD4-CCR7+CD45RA+. TCRdb fed the PCR reads into MiXCR, producing one record per CDR3 protein. The table lists thousands of distinct CDR3 sequences, about 30% of them singletons. This clonotype was seen only a few times. Its target is unknown. Study-wide points: Among about a million naive cells, spiked Jurkat TCR RNA from a single cell was reportedly detectable. Identical TCR molecules that share a barcode could lead to an underestimation of highly expanded clone sizes. Over 99% of effector molecules, yet under 1% of naive-cell molecules, were held by clones above 20 RNA copies.

The sample was naive CD8+ T cells from blood, with Jurkat cell RNA spiked in. Subset in this sample: FACS-sorted CD8+CD4-CCR7+CD45RA+ naive T cells. The sequence was collected from a human donor in good health. Some libraries in this study had Jurkat cell RNA spiked in. V is TRBV23-1 and J is TRBJ1-2; no reliable D call. TRBV23-1 is labeled an ORF, and its function is uncertain. CDR3 residues: CAAERRGYGYTF. The DNA for the CDR3 is TGCGCAGCTGAGAGGCGGGGCTATGGCTACACCTTC.